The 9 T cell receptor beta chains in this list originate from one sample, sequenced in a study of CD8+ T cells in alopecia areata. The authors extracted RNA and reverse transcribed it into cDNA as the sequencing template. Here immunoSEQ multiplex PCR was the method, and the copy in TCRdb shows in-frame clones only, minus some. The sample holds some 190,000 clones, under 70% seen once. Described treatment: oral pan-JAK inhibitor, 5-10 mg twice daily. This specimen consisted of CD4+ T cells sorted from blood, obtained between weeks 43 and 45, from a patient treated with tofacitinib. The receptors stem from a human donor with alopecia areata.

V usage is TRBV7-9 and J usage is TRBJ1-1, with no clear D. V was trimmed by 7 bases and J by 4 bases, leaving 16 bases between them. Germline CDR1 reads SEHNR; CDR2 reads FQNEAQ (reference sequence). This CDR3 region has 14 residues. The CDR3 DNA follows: TGTGCCAGCACCCCCGGTCCTCCTGGCACTGAAGCTTTCTTT. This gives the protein CASTPGPPGTEAFF. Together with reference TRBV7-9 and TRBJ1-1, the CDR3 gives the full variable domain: DTGVSQNPRHKITKRGQNVTFRCDPISEHNRLYWYRQTLGQGPEFLTYFQNEAQLEKSRLLSDRFSAERPKGSFSTLEIQRTEQGDSAMYLCASTPGPPGTEAFFGQGTRLTVV.

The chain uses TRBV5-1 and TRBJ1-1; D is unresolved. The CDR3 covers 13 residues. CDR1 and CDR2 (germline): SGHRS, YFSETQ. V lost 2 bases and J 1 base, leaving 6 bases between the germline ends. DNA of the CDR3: TGCGCCAGCAGCTTCGGGGAGAACACTGAAGCTTTCTTT. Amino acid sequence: CASSFGENTEAFF.

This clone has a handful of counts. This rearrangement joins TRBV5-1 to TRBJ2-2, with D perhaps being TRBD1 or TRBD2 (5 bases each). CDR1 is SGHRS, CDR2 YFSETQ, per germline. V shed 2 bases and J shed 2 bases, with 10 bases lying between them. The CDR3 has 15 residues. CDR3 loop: CASSFGATNTGELFF. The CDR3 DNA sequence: TGCGCCAGCAGCTTCGGGGCGACAAACACCGGGGAGCTGTTTTTT.

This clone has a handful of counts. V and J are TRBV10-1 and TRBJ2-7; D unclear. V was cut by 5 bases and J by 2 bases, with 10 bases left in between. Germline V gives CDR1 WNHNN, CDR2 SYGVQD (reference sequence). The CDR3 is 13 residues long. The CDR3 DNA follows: TGCGCCAGCAGTAACCCGCTGACCTACGAGCAGTACTTC. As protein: CASSNPLTYEQYF.

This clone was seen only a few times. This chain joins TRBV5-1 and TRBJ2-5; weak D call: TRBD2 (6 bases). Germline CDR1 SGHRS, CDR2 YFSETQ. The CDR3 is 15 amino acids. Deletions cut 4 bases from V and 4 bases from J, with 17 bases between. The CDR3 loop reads CASSRRDGIGETQYF. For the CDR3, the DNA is TGCGCCAGCAGCAGGAGGGACGGTATCGGAGAGACCCAGTACTTC.

The CDR3 DNA is TGTGCCTGGAGTAGGGGTGGATTAACACCCCTCCACTTT. Protein product: CAWSRGGLTPLHF. The rearrangement links TRBV30 to TRBJ1-6; a possible D gene is TRBD1 (5 bases). The CDR3 totals 13 residues. Germline values: CDR1 GTSNPN, CDR2 SVGIG (reference sequence). V dropped 2 bases and J dropped 11 bases, with 13 bases sitting between them.

CDR3 protein: CSVVGQVGGEQYF. CDR3 DNA: TGCAGCGTTGTAGGACAGGTTGGAGGCGAGCAGTACTTC. This sequence joins TRBV29-1 and TRBJ2-7, with 7 bases that match TRBD1. Germline values: CDR1 SQVTM, CDR2 ANQGSEA. V lost 4 bases, J lost 6 bases, and 9 bases stayed unmatched. This CDR3 has 13 amino acids.

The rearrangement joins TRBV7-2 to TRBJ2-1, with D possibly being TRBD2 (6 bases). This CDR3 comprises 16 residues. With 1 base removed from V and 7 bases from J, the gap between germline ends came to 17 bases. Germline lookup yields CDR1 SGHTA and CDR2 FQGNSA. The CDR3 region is CASSLGLGGVVNEQFF. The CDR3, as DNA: TGTGCCAGCAGCTTAGGCCTTGGCGGGGTGGTGAATGAGCAGTTCTTC.

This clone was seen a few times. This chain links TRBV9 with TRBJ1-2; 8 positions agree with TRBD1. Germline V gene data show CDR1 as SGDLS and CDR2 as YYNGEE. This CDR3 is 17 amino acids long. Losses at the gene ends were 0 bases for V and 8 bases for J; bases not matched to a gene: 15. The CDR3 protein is CASSVEPSGQGAGGYTF. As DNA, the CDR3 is TGTGCCAGCAGCGTAGAGCCAAGCGGGCAGGGGGCTGGAGGCTACACCTTC. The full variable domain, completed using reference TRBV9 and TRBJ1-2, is DSGVTQTPKHLITATGQRVTLRCSPRSGDLSVYWYQQSLDQGLQFLIQYYNGEERAKGNILERFSAQQFPDLHSELNLSSLELGDSALYFCASSVEPSGQGAGGYTFGSGTRLTVV.